The 6 T cell receptor beta chains below come from one sample, sequenced in a study of a mutant IDH1 vaccine in newly diagnosed glioma. Using immunoSEQ multiplex PCR, the repertoire was profiled, and TCRdb retains in-frame clones only, with some absent. The table lists around 120,000 clones, roughly 75% of them singletons. The time point is: week 11, during vaccination. What each vaccine dose contained was 300 ug of mutant IDH1 20-mer peptide, accompanied by topical imiquimod. Their antigens are not known. This sample comprised PBMCs, obtained from a glioma patient whose treatment included an IDH1 peptide vaccine. These receptors all come from a man between 40 and 49 years old with glioma.

This clone was counted a single time. The chain carries TRBV13 and TRBJ2-3; no definite D call. Trimming pared 2 bases from V and 2 bases from J, leaving 8 bases between. Germline CDR1 is PRHDT and CDR2 is FYEKMQ (reference sequence). The CDR3 runs 14 residues. The CDR3 sequence: CASSLTRSTDTQYF. As DNA, the CDR3 is TGTGCCAGCAGCTTAACCCGGTCCACAGATACGCAGTATTTT.

This rearrangement joins TRBV18 to TRBJ2-5; D is unresolved. V was pared by 3 bases and J by 5 bases, with 7 bases between. This CDR3 region has 12 residues. Germline-derived CDR1 and CDR2 are KGHSH and LQKENI. The CDR3 sequence: CASSPILETQYF. CDR3 nucleotides: TGTGCCAGCTCACCTATCTTGGAGACCCAGTACTTC.

The chain has TRBV5-6 and TRBJ1-1; 7 bases fit TRBD1. Germline V lookup: CDR1 SGHDT, CDR2 YYEEEE. The CDR3 loop spans 14 amino acids. Trimming removed 2 bases from V and 3 bases from J; junction bases left unmatched: 4. The CDR3 protein is CASSFGTGDTEAFF. The DNA for the CDR3 is TGTGCCAGCAGCTTTGGAACAGGGGACACTGAAGCTTTCTTT.

The rearrangement uses TRBV18 and TRBJ2-3, with unresolved D. With 5 bases removed from V and 4 bases from J, the gap between germline ends came to 10 bases. This CDR3 region has 13 residues. CDR1 is KGHSH and CDR2 is LQKENI in the germline V gene. The CDR3 here is CASSSTVSDTQYF. The CDR3 region has the DNA TGTGCCAGCTCATCTACAGTTTCAGATACGCAGTATTTT.

This rearrangement joins TRBV5-6 to TRBJ2-2; the match to TRBD2 covers 14 bases. J gave up 7 bases and V 4 bases, and 9 bases lay outside the gene matches. The CDR3 covers 17 residues. CDR1 is SGHDT, CDR2 YYEEEE, per germline. CDR3 DNA: TGTGCCAGCAGCAAGCCGGGACTAGCGGGAGCCGGCGGGGAGCTGTTTTTT. Its protein product is CASSKPGLAGAGGELFF.

The genes are TRBV9 and TRBJ2-1, with TRBD2 identical over 8 bases. Germline CDR1 and CDR2: SGDLS and YYNGEE. J was trimmed by 4 bases and V by 3 bases; bases with no gene match: 9. This CDR3 region has 16 residues. CDR3 in amino acids: CASSGARLAFYNEQFF. In DNA, the CDR3 is TGTGCCAGCAGCGGAGCCCGACTAGCGTTTTACAATGAGCAGTTCTTC.